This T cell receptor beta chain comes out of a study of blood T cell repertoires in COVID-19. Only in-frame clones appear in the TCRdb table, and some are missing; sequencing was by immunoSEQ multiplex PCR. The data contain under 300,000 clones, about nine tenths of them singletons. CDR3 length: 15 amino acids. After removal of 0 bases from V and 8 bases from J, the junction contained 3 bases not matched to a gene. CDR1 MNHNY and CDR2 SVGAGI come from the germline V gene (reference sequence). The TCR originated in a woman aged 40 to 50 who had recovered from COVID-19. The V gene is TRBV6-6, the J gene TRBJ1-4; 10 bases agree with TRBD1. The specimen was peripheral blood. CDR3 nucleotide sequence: TGTGCCAGCAGTTACTCGGGACAGGGGCCGGAAAAACTGTTTTTT. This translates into CASSYSGQGPEKLFF.